The 12 T cell receptor beta chains reported below all come from one sample, sequenced in a study of cytomegalovirus exposure and HLA in healthy donors. The primer mix had 60 Vbeta and 13 Jbeta primers. Method: immunoSEQ multiplex PCR; TCRdb's copy keeps in-frame clones and lacks some. The sample has 270,000 or so clones, roughly 88% seen once. The sample taken for sequencing was PBMCs. All receptors derive from a man between 40 and 49 years old in good health and CMV-seropositive.

This rearrangement joins TRBV7-9 to TRBJ2-5; D gene uncertain. Trimming stripped 8 bases from V and 5 bases from J, with 15 bases between. The CDR3 sequence is 13 residues long. Germline loops: CDR1 SEHNR, CDR2 FQNEAQ (reference sequence). CDR3 region: CASSPLYPETQYF. Written as DNA, the CDR3 is TGTGCCAGCTCCCCTCTCTACCCTGAGACCCAGTACTTC.

This rearrangement joins TRBV7-8 to TRBJ2-1; tentatively, D is TRBD2 (6 bases). Germline V lookup: CDR1 SGHVS, CDR2 FQNEAQ. The CDR3 consists of 16 residues. Trimming shortened V by 4 bases and J by 1 base, and 14 bases separated the two germline ends. CDR3 region: CASSWAAGLSYNEQFF. Written as DNA, the CDR3 is TGTGCCAGCAGCTGGGCGGCGGGACTTTCCTACAATGAGCAGTTCTTC.

The rearrangement joins TRBV29-1 to TRBJ2-1; possible D gene TRBD2, 6 bases. The V end was cut by 3 bases, the J end by 7 bases, with 10 bases between. The CDR3 runs 12 residues. Looked up from germline, CDR1 is SQVTM and CDR2 is ANQGSEA. CDR3 amino acids: CSVEGGPNEQFF. The CDR3 nucleotides are TGCAGCGTTGAGGGAGGACCGAATGAGCAGTTCTTC.

This clone is a singleton in its sample. Distinct nucleotide sequences in the sample also encode this CDR3. The V gene is TRBV7-9, the J gene TRBJ2-3; TRBD2 matches 7 bases. Germline loops: CDR1 SEHNR, CDR2 FQNEAQ (reference sequence). Trimming at V came to 1 base and at J to 0 bases, leaving 4 bases not matched to a gene. The CDR3 loop spans 16 amino acids. The CDR3 nucleotides are TGTGCCAGCAGCTTAGGCCTAGCGGCAAGCACAGATACGCAGTATTTT. Translated: CASSLGLAASTDTQYF.

The genes are TRBV5-1 and TRBJ2-3, with D perhaps TRBD1 (6 bases). Germline lookup yields CDR1 SGHRS and CDR2 YFSETQ. V was shortened by 4 bases and J by 4 bases, with 13 bases between the two germline ends. The CDR3 is 14 residues long. This CDR3 is CASSAQGTADTQYF. The CDR3, as DNA: TGCGCCAGCAGCGCCCAGGGGACCGCAGATACGCAGTATTTT.

CDR3 protein: CASSQEASGVTDTQYF. CDR3 in DNA: TGTGCCAGCAGCCAAGAAGCTAGCGGAGTGACAGATACGCAGTATTTT. The chain combines TRBV4-2 with TRBJ2-3; 7 bases are shared with TRBD2. This CDR3 contains 16 residues. V was pared by 0 bases and J by 3 bases, with 6 bases of the junction left unmatched. Germline V gene data show CDR1 as LGHNA and CDR2 as YNFKEQ.

The V and J genes are TRBV7-6 and TRBJ2-3; 7 nucleotides line up with TRBD2. This CDR3 has 18 residues. V trimming: 5 bases; J trimming: 1 base; junction bases outside the gene matches: 15. The germline V gene encodes CDR1 SGHVS and CDR2 FNYEAQ. The CDR3 DNA reads TGTGCCAGCAGCCCCGGAAGGGCGGGAGATTTGGGCACAGATACGCAGTATTTT. This encodes CASSPGRAGDLGTDTQYF.

This rearrangement joins TRBV18 to TRBJ1-4, with D perhaps matching TRBD1 (6 bases). Germline assignment: CDR1 KGHSH and CDR2 LQKENI. There are 15 residues in the CDR3. Deletions cut 3 bases from V and 8 bases from J, with 16 bases between. The CDR3 is CASSPKGERGEKLFF. The CDR3 coding sequence is TGTGCCAGCTCACCGAAGGGGGAAAGAGGAGAAAAACTGTTTTTT.

This clone occurred a few times. V is TRBV2 and J is TRBJ2-7, with a tentative D call TRBD2 (7 bases). CDR3 length: 14 amino acids. Germline CDR1 reads SNHLY; CDR2 reads FYNNEI. V lost 10 bases, J lost 2 bases, and 18 bases lay in between. CDR3: CAIRHGGRPYEQYF. In nucleotides, the CDR3 is TGTGCCATCAGGCACGGGGGGCGCCCCTACGAGCAGTACTTC.

The chain has TRBV28 and TRBJ1-3; tentative D call: TRBD1 (5 bases). Trimming pared 7 bases from V and 0 bases from J, leaving 13 bases between. The germline V gene has CDR1 MDHEN and CDR2 SYDVKM. This CDR3 has 15 amino acids. DNA for the CDR3: TGTGCCAGCAAGAAAGGGGCGCTCTCTGGAAACACCATATATTTT. Amino acids: CASKKGALSGNTIYF.

This clone appeared a few times. The chain has TRBV5-1 and TRBJ2-2; D is possibly TRBD2 (6 bases). This CDR3 contains 15 residues. Trimming removed 0 bases from V and 4 bases from J, with 10 bases in between. CDR1 and CDR2 from the germline V gene are SGHRS and YFSETQ. The CDR3 bases are TGCGCCAGCAGCTTGGCCGGGACTTCCACCGGGGAGCTGTTTTTT. Translated: CASSLAGTSTGELFF. Combining the CDR3 with reference TRBV5-1 and TRBJ2-2 gives the whole variable domain KAGVTQTPRYLIKTRGQQVTLSCSPISGHRSVSWYQQTPGQGLQFLFEYFSETQRNKGNFPGRFSGRQFSNSRSEMNVSTLELGDSALYLCASSLAGTSTGELFFGEGSRLTVL.

V usage is TRBV7-9 and J usage is TRBJ2-7; possible D gene TRBD2, 6 bases. In germline, CDR1 is SEHNR, CDR2 FQNEAQ (reference sequence). The CDR3 consists of 17 residues. Trimming removed 5 bases at V and 7 bases at J, with 27 bases between. As DNA, the CDR3 is TGTGCCAGCAGCGTAGATTCGGGTCTGGGGGACTCTAGGGAGCAGTACTTC. Its protein product is CASSVDSGLGDSREQYF.